This entry concerns a single TCR beta chain. The antigen remains undetermined. The CDR3 has 15 residues. V lost 0 bases to trimming and J lost 5 bases, with 14 bases between them. Per germline, CDR1 SGHRS and CDR2 YFSETQ. Profiling relied on immunoSEQ multiplex PCR, and the TCRdb table lists in-frame clones only, not all of them. The sample has about 36,000 clones; roughly 80% are singletons. The source of the sample is a study of CD4 T cells in relation to SARS-CoV-2 and coronaviruses. The chain links TRBV5-1 to TRBJ2-5; D may correspond to TRBD1 or TRBD2 (5 bases each). The TCR comes from an adult with COVID-19. Sequencing was done on a sample of naive CD4+ T cells from PBMCs, cultured in vitro. Subset meaning: naive CD4+ T cells isolated by negative enrichment. CDR3 sequence: CASSLDPSGQETQYF. CDR3 sequence (DNA): TGCGCCAGCAGCTTGGACCCATCGGGGCAGGAGACCCAGTACTTC. The full variable domain, rest sourced from reference TRBV5-1 and TRBJ2-5, is KAGVTQTPRYLIKTRGQQVTLSCSPISGHRSVSWYQQTPGQGLQFLFEYFSETQRNKGNFPGRFSGRQFSNSRSEMNVSTLELGDSALYLCASSLDPSGQETQYFGPGTRLLVL.